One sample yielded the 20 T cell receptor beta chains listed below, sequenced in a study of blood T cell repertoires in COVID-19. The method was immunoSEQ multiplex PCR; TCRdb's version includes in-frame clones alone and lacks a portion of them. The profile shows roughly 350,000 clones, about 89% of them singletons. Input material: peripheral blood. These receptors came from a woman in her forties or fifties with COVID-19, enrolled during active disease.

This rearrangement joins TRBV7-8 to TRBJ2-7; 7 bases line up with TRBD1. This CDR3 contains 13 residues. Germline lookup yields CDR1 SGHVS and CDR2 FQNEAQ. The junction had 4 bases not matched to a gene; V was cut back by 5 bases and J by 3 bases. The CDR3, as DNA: TGTGCCAGCAGCCACCAGGGGGTCTACGAGCAGTACTTC. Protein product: CASSHQGVYEQYF.

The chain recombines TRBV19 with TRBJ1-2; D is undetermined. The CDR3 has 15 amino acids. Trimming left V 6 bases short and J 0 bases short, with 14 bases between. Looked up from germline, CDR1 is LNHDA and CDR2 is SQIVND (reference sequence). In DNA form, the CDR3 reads TGTGCCAGTAGCACCCTCCGACACACTAACTATGGCTACACCTTC. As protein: CASSTLRHTNYGYTF.

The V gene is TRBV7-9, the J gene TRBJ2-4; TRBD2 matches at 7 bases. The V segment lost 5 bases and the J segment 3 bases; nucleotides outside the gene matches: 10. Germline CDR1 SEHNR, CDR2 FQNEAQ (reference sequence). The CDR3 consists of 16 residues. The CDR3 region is CASSRGEGRGKNIQYF. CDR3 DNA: TGTGCCAGCAGCCGGGGGGAGGGAAGAGGCAAAAACATTCAGTACTTC.

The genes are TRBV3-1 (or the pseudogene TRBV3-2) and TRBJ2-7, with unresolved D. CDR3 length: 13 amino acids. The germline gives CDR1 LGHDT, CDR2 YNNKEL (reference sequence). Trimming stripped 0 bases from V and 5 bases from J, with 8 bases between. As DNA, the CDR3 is TGTGCCAGCAGCCAAGATGCCACACACGAGCAGTACTTC. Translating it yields CASSQDATHEQYF.

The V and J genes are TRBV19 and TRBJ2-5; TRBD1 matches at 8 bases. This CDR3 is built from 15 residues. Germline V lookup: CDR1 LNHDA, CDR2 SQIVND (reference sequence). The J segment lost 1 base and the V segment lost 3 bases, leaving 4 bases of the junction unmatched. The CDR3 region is CASSMAGGTQETQYF. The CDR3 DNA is TGTGCCAGTAGTATGGCAGGGGGCACCCAAGAGACCCAGTACTTC.

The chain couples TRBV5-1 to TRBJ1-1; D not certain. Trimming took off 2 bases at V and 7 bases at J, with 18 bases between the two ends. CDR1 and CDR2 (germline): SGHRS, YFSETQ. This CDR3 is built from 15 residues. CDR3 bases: TGCGCCAGCAGCTTTGGGTCCTCCGGAGGGAATGAAGCTTTCTTT. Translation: CASSFGSSGGNEAFF.

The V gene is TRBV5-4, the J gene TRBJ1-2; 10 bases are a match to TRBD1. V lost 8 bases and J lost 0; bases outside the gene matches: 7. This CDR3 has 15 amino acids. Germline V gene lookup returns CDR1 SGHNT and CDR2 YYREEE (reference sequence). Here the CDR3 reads CARKTGGRANYGYTF. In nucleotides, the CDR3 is TGTGCCAGAAAGACAGGGGGCCGAGCTAACTATGGCTACACCTTC.

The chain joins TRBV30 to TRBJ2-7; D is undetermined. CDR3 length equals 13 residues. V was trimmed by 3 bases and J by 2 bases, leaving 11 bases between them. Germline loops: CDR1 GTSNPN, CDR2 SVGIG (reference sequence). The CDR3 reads CAWRLLPTYEQYF. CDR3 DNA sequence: TGTGCCTGGAGGCTACTACCAACCTACGAGCAGTACTTC.

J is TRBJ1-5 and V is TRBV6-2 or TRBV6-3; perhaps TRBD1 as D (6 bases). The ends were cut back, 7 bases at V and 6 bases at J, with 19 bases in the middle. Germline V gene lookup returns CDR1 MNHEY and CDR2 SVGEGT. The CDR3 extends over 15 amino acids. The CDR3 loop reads CASNPQGMRGQPQHF. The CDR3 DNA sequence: TGTGCCAGCAACCCACAGGGAATGAGGGGTCAGCCCCAGCATTTT.

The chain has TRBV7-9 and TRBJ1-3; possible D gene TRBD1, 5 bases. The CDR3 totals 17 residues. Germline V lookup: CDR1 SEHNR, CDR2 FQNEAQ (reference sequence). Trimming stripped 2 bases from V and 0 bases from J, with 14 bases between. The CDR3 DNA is TGTGCCAGCAGCTTAAGGACCGGACATAACTCTGGAAACACCATATATTTT. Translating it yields CASSLRTGHNSGNTIYF.

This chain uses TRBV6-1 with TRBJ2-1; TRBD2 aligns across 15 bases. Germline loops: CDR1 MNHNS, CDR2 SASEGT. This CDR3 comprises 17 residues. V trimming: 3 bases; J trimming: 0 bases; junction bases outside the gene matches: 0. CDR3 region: CASSEGLAGGSYNEQFF. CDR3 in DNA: TGTGCCAGCAGTGAGGGACTAGCGGGAGGCTCCTACAATGAGCAGTTCTTC.

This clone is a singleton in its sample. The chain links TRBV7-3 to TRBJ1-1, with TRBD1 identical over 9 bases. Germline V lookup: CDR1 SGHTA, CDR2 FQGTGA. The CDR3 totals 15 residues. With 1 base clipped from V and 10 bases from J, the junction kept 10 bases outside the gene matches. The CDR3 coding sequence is TGTGCCAGCAGCTTAAGTTCCCCGGGACAGGGTGTAGCTTTCTTT. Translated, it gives CASSLSSPGQGVAFF.

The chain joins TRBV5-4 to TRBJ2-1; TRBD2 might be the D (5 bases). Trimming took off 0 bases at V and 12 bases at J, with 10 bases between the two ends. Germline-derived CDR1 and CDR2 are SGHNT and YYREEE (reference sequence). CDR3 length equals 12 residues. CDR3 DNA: TGTGCCAGCAGCTTGGCGCGGGCGGGGCAGTTCTTC. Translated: CASSLARAGQFF.

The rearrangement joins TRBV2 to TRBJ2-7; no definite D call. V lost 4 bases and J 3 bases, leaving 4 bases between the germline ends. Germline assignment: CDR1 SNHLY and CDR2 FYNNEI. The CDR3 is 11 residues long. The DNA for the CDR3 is TGTGCCAGCAGTGCCCACTACGAGCAGTACTTC. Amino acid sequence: CASSAHYEQYF.

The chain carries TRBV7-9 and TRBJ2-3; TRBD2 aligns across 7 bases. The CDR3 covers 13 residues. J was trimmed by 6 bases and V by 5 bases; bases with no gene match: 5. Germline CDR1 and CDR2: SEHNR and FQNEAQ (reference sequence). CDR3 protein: CASSRLADDTQYF. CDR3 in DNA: TGTGCCAGCAGCCGACTAGCCGACGATACGCAGTATTTT.

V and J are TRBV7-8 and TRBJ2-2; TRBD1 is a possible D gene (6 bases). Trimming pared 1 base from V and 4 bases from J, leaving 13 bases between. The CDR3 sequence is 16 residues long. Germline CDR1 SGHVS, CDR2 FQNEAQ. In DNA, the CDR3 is TGTGCCAGCAGCTTAGGCCAGGGGAAGGGCACCGGGGAGCTGTTTTTT. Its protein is CASSLGQGKGTGELFF.

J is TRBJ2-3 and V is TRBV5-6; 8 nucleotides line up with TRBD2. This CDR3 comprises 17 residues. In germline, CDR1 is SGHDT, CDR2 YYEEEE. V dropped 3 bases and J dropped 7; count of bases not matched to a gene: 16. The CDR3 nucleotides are TGTGCCAGCAGCTGTCCCGATTGGCTAGCGGGTCGCAATACGCAGTATTTT. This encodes CASSCPDWLAGRNTQYF. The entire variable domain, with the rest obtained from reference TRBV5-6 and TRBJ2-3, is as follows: DAGVTQSPTHLIKTRGQQVTLRCSPKSGHDTVSWYQQALGQGPQFIFQYYEEEERQRGNFPDRFSGHQFPNYSSELNVNALLLGDSALYLCASSCPDWLAGRNTQYFGPGTRLTVL.

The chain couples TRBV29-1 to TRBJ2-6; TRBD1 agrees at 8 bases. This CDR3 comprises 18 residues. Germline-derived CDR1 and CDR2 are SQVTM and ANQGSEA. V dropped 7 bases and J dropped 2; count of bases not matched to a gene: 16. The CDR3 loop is CSALPGQGASPGANVLTF. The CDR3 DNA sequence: TGCAGCGCCCTCCCGGGGCAGGGGGCTTCTCCTGGGGCCAACGTCCTGACTTTC.

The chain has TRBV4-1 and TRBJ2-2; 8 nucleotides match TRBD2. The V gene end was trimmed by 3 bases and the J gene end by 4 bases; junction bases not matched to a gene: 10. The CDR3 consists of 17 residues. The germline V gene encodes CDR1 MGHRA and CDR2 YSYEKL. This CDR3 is CASSHLYGRAFTGELFF. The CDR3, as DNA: TGCGCCAGCAGCCATTTATACGGGAGGGCCTTCACCGGGGAGCTGTTTTTT.

CDR3 sequence: CASSLMLAGARSTDTQYF. The CDR3 bases are TGTGCCAGCAGCTTAATGCTAGCGGGAGCCAGGAGCACAGATACGCAGTATTTT. The V and J genes are TRBV7-3 and TRBJ2-3; 10 nucleotides agree with TRBD2. The trim removed 1 base at V and 0 bases at J, leaving 7 bases unmatched. CDR3 size: 18 residues. From germline, CDR1 is SGHTA and CDR2 FQGTGA.